The present TCR beta chain was sequenced within a study of cytotoxic CD8 clonotypes in ibrutinib-treated CLL. Study-level findings and limits: Researchers report that baseline clonality outpaced age-matched healthy donors and tracked circulating CD8+ T-cell counts. Sustained-remission and progressing patients' sampling times differed. Clonality increased with ibrutinib response but returned toward baseline at progression.

Trimming left V 6 bases short and J 0 bases short, with 15 bases between. Germline values: CDR1 SQVTM, CDR2 ANQGSEA. This CDR3 contains 14 residues. To note about this clone: Antigen specificity is unknown.

A 1 in 200,000 to 1 in 1 million T cell depth was the sequencing target. Generated by immunoSEQ multiplex PCR, the TCRdb table keeps only in-frame clones and is missing some. The sample contains some 140,000 clones, approximately 90% of which appear only once. This specimen consisted of PBMCs, obtained after 12 months of ibrutinib treatment. V is TRBV29-1 and J is TRBJ2-7; tentative D call: TRBD1 (6 bases). The sequence was collected from a human donor with chronic lymphocytic leukemia. The CDR3 coding sequence is TGCAGCGTCAACTCCGACAGGAGCTCCTACGAGCAGTACTTC. Its translation is CSVNSDRSSYEQYF.